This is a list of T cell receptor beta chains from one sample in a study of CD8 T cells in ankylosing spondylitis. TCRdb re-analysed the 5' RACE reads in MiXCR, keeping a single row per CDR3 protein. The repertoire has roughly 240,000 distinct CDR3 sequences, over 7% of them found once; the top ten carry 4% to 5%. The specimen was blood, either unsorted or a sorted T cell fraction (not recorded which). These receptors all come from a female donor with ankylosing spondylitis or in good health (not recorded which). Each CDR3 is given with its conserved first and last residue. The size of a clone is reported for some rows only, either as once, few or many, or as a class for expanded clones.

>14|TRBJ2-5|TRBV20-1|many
CSARTGAAQETQYF
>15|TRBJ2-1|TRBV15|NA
CATSRDRRGYNEQFF
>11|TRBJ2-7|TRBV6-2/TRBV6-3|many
CASSNNYEQYF
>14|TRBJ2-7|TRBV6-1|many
CASSGRLAAYAQYF
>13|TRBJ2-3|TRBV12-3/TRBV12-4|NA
CASTTGYPDTQYF
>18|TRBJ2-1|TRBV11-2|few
CASSFHRGPTSGYNEQFF
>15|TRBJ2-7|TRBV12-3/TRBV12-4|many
CASSPGGNRRVEQYF
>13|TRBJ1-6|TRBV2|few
CAAWGGAGSPLHF
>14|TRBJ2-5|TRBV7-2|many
CASSPPGSSKTQYF
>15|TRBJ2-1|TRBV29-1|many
CSALDRTGSYNEQFF
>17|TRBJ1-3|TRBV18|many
CASSPLGAGSSGNTIYF
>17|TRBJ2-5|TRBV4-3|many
CASSQDPSRSSQETQYF
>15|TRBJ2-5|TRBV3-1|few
CASSQAAGGGETQYF
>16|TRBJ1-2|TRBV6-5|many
CASSYTSRVGTYGYTF
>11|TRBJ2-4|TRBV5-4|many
CASSARNIQYF
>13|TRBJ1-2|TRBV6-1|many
CASSRGRATGYTF
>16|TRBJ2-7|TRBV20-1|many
CSANPGLAGVGHEQYF
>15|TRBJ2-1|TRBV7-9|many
CASSFRTSGYNEQFF
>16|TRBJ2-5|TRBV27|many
CASSPLTRSDGETQYF
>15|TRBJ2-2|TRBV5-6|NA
CARGPGTVFTGELFF
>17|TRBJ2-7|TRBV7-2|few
CASSFQILAGGGPEQYF
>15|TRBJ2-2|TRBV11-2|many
CASSLAPQNTGELFF
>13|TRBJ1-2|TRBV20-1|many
CSARDSGGQGYTF
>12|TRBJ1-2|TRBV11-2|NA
CASSQVVYGYTF
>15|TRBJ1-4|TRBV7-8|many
CASSLAGQPNEKLFF
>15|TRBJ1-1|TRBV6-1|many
CASSPWGTGGTEAFF
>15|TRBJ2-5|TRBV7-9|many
CASSFQGGSQETQYF
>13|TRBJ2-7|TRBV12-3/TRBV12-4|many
CASRSRGGYEQYF
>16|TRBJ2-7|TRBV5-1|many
CASSLGDRVSSYEQYF
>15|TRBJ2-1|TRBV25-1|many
CASSEFGGGPNEQFF
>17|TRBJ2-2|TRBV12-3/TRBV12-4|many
CASSLVSSGRDTGELFF
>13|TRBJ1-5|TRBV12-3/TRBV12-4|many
CASSPGKAQPQHF
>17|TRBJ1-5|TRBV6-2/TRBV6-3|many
CASSWAPPGGRWQPQHF
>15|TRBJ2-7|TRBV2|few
CASKSAGGLPYEQYF
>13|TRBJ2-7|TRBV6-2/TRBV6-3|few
CASSYSKNYEQYF
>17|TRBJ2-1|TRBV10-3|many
CAISVGSAGKNYNEQFF
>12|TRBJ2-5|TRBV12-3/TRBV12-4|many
CASTTGQETQYF